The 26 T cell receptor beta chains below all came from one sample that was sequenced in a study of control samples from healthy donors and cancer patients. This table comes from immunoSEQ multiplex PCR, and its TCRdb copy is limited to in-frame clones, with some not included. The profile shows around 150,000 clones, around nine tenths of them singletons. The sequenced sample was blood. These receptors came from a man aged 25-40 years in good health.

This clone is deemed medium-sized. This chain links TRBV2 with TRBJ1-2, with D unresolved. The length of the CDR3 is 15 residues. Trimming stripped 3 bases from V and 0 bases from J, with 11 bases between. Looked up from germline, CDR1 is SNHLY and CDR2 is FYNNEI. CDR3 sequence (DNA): TGTGCCAGCAGTGATCAAAACGAAGCTAACTATGGCTACACCTTC. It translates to CASSDQNEANYGYTF.

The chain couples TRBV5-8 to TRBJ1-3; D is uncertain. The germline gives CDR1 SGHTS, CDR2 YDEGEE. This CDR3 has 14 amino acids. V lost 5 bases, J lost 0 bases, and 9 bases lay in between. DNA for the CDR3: TGTGCCAGCAGTCGAAGGGTCTCTGGAAACACCATATATTTT. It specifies CASSRRVSGNTIYF. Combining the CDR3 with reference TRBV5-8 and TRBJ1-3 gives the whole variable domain EAGVTQSPTHLIKTRGQQATLRCSPISGHTSVYWYQQALGLGLQFLLWYDEGEERNRGNFPPRFSGRQFPNYSSELNVNALELEDSALYLCASSRRVSGNTIYFGEGSWLTVV.

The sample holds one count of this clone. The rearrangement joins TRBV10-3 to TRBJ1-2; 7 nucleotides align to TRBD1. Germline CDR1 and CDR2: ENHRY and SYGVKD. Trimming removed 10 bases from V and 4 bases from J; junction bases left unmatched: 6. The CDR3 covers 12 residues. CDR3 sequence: CASAGGGYGYTF. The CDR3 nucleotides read TGTGCCAGCGCAGGGGGAGGCTATGGCTACACCTTC.

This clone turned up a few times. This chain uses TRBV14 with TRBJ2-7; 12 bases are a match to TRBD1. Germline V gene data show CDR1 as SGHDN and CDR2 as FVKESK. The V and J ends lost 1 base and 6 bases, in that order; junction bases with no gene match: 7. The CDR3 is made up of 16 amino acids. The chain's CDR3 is CASSQGGDRGRAEQYF. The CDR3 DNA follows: TGTGCCAGCAGCCAAGGAGGGGACAGGGGGCGCGCCGAGCAGTACTTC.

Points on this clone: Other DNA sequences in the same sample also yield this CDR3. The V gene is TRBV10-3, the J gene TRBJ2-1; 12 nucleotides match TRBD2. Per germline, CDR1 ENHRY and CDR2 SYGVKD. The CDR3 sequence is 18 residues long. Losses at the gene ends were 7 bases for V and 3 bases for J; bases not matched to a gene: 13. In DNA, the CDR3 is TGTGCCATCAAGGAACGGGCTAGCGGGGGGGAGGGCTACAATGAGCAGTTCTTC. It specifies CAIKERASGGEGYNEQFF.

The CDR3 region is CASSWSGQYGRAFF. The CDR3 DNA follows: TGTGCCAGCAGCTGGTCGGGACAGTATGGAAGGGCTTTCTTT. The rearrangement uses TRBV7-9 and TRBJ1-1, with 7 bases identical to TRBD1. Germline CDR1 and CDR2: SEHNR and FQNEAQ (reference sequence). Germline trimming cut 4 bases from V and 11 bases from J; bases unmatched to any gene: 13. The length of the CDR3 is 14 residues.

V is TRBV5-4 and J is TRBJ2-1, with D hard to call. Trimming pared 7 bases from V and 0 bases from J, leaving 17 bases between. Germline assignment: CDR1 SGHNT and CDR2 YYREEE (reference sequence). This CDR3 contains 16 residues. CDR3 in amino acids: CASAPSGSSSYNEQFF. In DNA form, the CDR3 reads TGTGCCAGCGCCCCCTCGGGTTCGAGCTCCTACAATGAGCAGTTCTTC.

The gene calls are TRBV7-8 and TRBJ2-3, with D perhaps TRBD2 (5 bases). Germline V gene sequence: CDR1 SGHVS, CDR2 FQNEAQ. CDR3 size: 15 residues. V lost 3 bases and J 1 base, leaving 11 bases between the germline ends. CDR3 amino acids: CASSLVLARTDTQYF. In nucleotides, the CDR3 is TGTGCCAGCAGCTTGGTCCTAGCCCGCACAGATACGCAGTATTTT. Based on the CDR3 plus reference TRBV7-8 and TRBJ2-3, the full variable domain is GAGVSQSPRYKVAKRGQDVALRCDPISGHVSLFWYQQALGQGPEFLTYFQNEAQLDKSGLPSDRFFAERPEGSVSTLKIQRTQQEDSAVYLCASSLVLARTDTQYFGPGTRLTVL.

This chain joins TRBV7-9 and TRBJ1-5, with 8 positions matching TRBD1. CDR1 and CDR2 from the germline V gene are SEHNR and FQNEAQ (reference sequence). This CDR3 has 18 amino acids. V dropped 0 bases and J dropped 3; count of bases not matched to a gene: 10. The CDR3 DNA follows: TGTGCCAGCAGCTTAGCAAGACAGGGGCCTTTATTCAATCAGCCCCAGCATTTT. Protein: CASSLARQGPLFNQPQHF. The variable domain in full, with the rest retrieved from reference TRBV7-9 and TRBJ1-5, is DTGVSQNPRHKITKRGQNVTFRCDPISEHNRLYWYRQTLGQGPEFLTYFQNEAQLEKSRLLSDRFSAERPKGSFSTLEIQRTEQGDSAMYLCASSLARQGPLFNQPQHFGDGTRLSIL.

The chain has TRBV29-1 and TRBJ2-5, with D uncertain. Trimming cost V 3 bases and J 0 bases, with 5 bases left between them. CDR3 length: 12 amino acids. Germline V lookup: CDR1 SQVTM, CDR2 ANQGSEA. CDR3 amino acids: CSVERYQETQYF. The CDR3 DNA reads TGCAGCGTTGAGAGGTACCAAGAGACCCAGTACTTC.

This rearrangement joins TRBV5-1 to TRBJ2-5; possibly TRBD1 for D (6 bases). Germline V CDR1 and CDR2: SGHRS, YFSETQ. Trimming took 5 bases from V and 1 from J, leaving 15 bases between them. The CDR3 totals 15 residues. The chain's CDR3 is CASSPTGMAQETQYF. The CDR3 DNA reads TGCGCCAGCAGTCCAACAGGGATGGCCCAAGAGACCCAGTACTTC.

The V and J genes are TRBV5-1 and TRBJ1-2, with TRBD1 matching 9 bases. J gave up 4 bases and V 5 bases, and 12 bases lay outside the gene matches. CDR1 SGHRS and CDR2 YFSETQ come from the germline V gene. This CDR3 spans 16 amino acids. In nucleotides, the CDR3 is TGCGCCAGCAGTCCGGGACAGGGATCGTTCGGCTATGGCTACACCTTC. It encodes CASSPGQGSFGYGYTF.

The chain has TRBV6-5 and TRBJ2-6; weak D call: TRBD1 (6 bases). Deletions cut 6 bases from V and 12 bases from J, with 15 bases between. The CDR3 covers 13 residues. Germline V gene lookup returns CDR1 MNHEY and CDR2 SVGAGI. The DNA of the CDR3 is TGTGCCAGCAGCCTCGGACAGTTATCCGTCCTGACTTTC. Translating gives CASSLGQLSVLTF.

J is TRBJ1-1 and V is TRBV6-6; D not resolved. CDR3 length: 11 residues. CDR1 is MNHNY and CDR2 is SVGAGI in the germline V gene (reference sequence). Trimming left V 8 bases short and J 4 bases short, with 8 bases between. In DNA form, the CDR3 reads TGTGCCAGCCAGGAGGGCACTGAAGCTTTCTTT. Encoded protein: CASQEGTEAFF.

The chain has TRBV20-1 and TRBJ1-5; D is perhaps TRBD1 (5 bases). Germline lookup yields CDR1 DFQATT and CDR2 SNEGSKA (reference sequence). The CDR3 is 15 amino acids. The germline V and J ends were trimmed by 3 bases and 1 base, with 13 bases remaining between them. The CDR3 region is CSASGRGRSNQPQHF. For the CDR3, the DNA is TGCAGTGCTAGTGGGAGGGGACGGAGCAATCAGCCCCAGCATTTT.

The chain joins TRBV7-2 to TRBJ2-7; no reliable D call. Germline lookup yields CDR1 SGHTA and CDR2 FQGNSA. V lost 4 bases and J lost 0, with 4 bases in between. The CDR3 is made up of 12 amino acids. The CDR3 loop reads CASSYSSYEQYF. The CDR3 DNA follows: TGTGCCAGCAGCTACAGCTCCTACGAGCAGTACTTC.

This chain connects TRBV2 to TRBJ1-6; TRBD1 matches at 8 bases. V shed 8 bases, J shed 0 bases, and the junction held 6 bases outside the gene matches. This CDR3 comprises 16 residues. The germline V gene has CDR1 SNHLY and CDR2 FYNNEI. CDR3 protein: CASRWDRSSYNSPLHF. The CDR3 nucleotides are TGTGCCAGCCGATGGGACAGGAGCTCCTATAATTCACCCCTCCACTTT.

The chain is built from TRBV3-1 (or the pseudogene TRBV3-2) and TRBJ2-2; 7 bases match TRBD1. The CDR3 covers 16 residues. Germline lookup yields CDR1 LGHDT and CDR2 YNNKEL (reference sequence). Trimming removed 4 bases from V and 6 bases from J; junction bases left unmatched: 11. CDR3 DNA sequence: TGTGCCAGCAGCCCCAGAGGGGGCAGGGGAGCCGGGGAGCTGTTTTTT. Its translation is CASSPRGGRGAGELFF.

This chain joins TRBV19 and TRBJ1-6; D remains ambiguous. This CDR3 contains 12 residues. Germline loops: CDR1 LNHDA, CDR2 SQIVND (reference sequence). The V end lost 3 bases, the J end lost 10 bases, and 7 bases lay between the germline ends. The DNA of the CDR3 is TGTGCCAGTAGTATCCTCGGATCACCCCTCCACTTT. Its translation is CASSILGSPLHF.

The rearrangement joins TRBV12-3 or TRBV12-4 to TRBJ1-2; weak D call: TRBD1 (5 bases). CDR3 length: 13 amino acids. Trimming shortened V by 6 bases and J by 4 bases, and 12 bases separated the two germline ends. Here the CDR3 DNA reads TGTGCCAGCAGCCTGGGGCAGACCTATGGCTACACCTTC. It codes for CASSLGQTYGYTF.

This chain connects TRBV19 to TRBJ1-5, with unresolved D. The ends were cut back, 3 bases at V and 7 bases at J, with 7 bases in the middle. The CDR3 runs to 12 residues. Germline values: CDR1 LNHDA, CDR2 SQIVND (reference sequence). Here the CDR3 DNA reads TGTGCCAGTAGTATTACCCCACAGCCCCAGCATTTT. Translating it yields CASSITPQPQHF.

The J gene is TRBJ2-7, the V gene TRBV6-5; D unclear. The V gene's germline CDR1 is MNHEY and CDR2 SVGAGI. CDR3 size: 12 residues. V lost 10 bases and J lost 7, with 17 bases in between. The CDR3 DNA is TGTGCCACCCGCTCGCCCCTGCGGGAGCAGTACTTC. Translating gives CATRSPLREQYF.

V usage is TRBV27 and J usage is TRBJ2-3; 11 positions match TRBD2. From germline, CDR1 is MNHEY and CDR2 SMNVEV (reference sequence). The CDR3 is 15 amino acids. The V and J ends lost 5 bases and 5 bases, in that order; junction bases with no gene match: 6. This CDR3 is CASSQGLAAIDTQYF. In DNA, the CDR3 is TGTGCCAGCAGTCAGGGACTAGCGGCAATAGATACGCAGTATTTT.

The chain's CDR3 is CASSSQTPPGYGYTF. The CDR3, as DNA: TGTGCCAGCAGTTCCCAAACCCCCCCTGGTTATGGCTACACCTTC. V usage is TRBV28 and J usage is TRBJ1-2; D gene ambiguous. V shed 4 bases and J shed 5 bases, with 17 bases lying between them. The CDR3 is 15 amino acids. CDR1 is MDHEN, CDR2 SYDVKM, per germline.

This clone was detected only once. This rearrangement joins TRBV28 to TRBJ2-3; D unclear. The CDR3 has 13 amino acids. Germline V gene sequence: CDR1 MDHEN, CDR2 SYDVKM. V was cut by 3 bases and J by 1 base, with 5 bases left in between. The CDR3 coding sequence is TGTGCCAGCAGTTTTTCAGGCACAGATACGCAGTATTTT. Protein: CASSFSGTDTQYF.

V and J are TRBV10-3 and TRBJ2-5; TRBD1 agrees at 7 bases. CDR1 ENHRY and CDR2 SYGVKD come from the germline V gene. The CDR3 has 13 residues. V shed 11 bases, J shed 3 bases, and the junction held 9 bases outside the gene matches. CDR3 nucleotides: TGTGCCGTCCGGACAGGTGTAGAAGAGACCCAGTACTTC. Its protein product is CAVRTGVEETQYF.